This note documents a single T cell receptor (beta chain) sequence. Its cognate antigen is unknown. These data originate in a study of cytomegalovirus exposure and HLA in healthy donors. About the study: In a later analysis, the 100 to 150 validation repertoires were reported to have used the same platform as the approximately 670 first-cohort repertoires. Study results and caveats: The TCR clusters that emerged in the first cohort tended, a later analysis found, to co-occur in the approximately 130 validation repertoires.

Profiled with immunoSEQ multiplex PCR; TCRdb holds only in-frame clones, not every one. The sample lists fewer than 250,000 clones, around 86% occurring once. CDR3 length: 16 amino acids. Germline V gene data show CDR1 as MDHEN and CDR2 as SYDVKM. Trimming removed 5 bases from V and 7 bases from J; junction bases left unmatched: 11. The J gene is TRBJ2-1, the V gene TRBV28, with TRBD2 identical over 10 bases. This sequence originates from a woman between 18 and 29 years old in good health and CMV-seropositive. Material: PBMCs. CDR3 residues: CASSTLAGERFNEQFF. The CDR3 DNA is TGTGCCAGCAGTACCCTAGCGGGAGAGAGATTTAATGAGCAGTTCTTC.